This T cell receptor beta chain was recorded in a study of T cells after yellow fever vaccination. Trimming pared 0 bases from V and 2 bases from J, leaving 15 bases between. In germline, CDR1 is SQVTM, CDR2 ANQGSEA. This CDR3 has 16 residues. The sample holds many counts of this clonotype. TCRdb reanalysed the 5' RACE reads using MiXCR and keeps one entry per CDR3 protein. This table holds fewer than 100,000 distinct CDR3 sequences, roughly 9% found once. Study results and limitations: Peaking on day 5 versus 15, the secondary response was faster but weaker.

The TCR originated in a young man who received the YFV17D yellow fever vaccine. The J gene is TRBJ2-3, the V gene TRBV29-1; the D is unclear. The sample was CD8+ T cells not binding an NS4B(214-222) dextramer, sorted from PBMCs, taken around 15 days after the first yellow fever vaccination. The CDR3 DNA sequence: TGCAGCGTTGAAGATGCCAGGCTGATGGCCACAGATACGCAGTATTTT. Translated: CSVEDARLMATDTQYF.